Listed below are T cell receptor beta chains from one sample, sequenced in a study of regulatory T cells in long-lasting Graves disease. TCRdb reprocessed the multiplex PCR reads via MiXCR and lists one record per CDR3 protein. The profile covers some 600,000 distinct CDR3 sequences, with about 16% appearing a single time and around 13% taken by the ten largest. The data also belong to a second study, concerning T cells in Graves' hyperthyroidism and ophthalmopathy.

The specimen was peripheral blood mononuclear cells (PBMCs), collected at new diagnosis, from a patient treated with antithyroid drugs. The source of these receptors is a man between 18 and 35 years old with Graves disease. The CDR3 runs from the conserved cysteine through the conserved F or W. The D gene is left open where the match is weak. Size is omitted from some rows. Given values are once, few, many or a class for expanded clones.

J | V | size | D | DNA | CDR3
TRBJ1-2 | TRBV6-1 | many | NA | TGTGCCAGCAGTCCACGAGGGGGTTTTAACTATGGCTACACCTTC | CASSPRGGFNYGYTF
TRBJ2-3 | TRBV12-3/TRBV12-4 | many | NA | TGTGCCAGCAGTTCCCCTCCCCTTCAGGGGATCACAGATACGCAGTATTTT | CASSSPPLQGITDTQYF
TRBJ2-5 | TRBV28 | many | TRBD2 | TGTGCCAGCAGTTTATATGGAGCGGGAGGGCCATCAGAGACCCAGTACTTC | CASSLYGAGGPSETQYF
TRBJ2-1 | TRBV9 | NA | NA | TGTGCCAGCAGCGCGACGAGCTCCTACAATGAGCAGTTCTTC | CASSATSSYNEQFF
TRBJ2-4 | TRBV20-1 | many | NA | TGCAGTGCTAGAGATATACCGACCCAACGACAGTACTTC | CSARDIPTQRQYF
TRBJ1-1 | TRBV6-1 | NA | NA | TGTGCCAGCAGTGTTGAAGTGGGACTTGGGACTGAAGCTTTCTTT | CASSVEVGLGTEAFF
TRBJ2-2 | TRBV18 | NA | NA | TGTGCCAGCTGGGCAGGGGAAAACACCGGGGAGCTGTTTTTT | CASWAGENTGELFF
TRBJ1-1 | TRBV6-5 | few | TRBD1 | TGTGCCAGCAGTTACTATGGAGACAGGGGACATAACACTGAAGCTTTCTTT | CASSYYGDRGHNTEAFF
TRBJ2-7 | TRBV6-2/TRBV6-3 | many | NA | TGTGCCAGCAGCGACAATAGACCACAATACGAGCAGTACTTC | CASSDNRPQYEQYF
TRBJ2-1 | TRBV3-1 | NA | NA | TGTGCCAGCAGCCAAGGGATCGGGGGATACTACAATGAGCAGTTCTTC | CASSQGIGGYYNEQFF
TRBJ2-3 | TRBV18 | NA | NA | TGTGCCAGCTCCCGACAGACTAGCACAGATACGCAGTATTTT | CASSRQTSTDTQYF
TRBJ2-2 | TRBV7-2 | NA | NA | TGTGCCAGCAGCCTAAGGGACACCAACACCGGGGAGCTGTTTTTT | CASSLRDTNTGELFF
TRBJ2-7 | TRBV4-1 | many | NA | TGCGCCAGCAGCCAAGATCCAGGGTTGGACGAGCAGTACTTC | CASSQDPGLDEQYF
TRBJ2-2 | TRBV27 | many | NA | TGTGCCACCCGAGGAGGGTCTAGCGTGAACACCGGGGAGCTGTTTTTT | CATRGGSSVNTGELFF
TRBJ1-5 | TRBV20-1 | NA | TRBD1 | TGCAGTGCTATCGACAGGGGAATGGCGGGAGCCAATCAGCCCCAGCATTTT | CSAIDRGMAGANQPQHF
TRBJ1-3 | TRBV11-1 | many | NA | TGTGCCAGCAGCCGCGGACAGACATTCTCTGGAAACACCATATATTTT | CASSRGQTFSGNTIYF
TRBJ2-3 | TRBV27 | few | NA | TGTGCCAGCAGTAGTGGGTTAACAGGTACGCAGTATTTT | CASSSGLTGTQYF
TRBJ2-1 | TRBV18 | many | NA | TGTGCCAGCTCATACATGGCGGGATACGGCAATGAGCAGTTCTTC | CASSYMAGYGNEQFF
TRBJ1-1 | TRBV5-4 | NA | NA | TGTGCCAGCAGCTTGGATGGGGTAGGAGGGATAAACACTGAAGCTTTCTTT | CASSLDGVGGINTEAFF
TRBJ2-1 | TRBV19 | NA | TRBD1 | TGTGCCAGTAGTGTGGACAGGGCGAACAATGAGCAGTTCTTC | CASSVDRANNEQFF
TRBJ2-5 | TRBV7-2 | many | TRBD2 | TGTGCCAGCAGCTTAGCGCGACTAGCGGAGACCCAGTACTTC | CASSLARLAETQYF
TRBJ1-5 | TRBV6-2/TRBV6-3 | few | NA | TGTGCCAGCAGGGGGGAAAATCAGCCCCAGCATTTT | CASRGENQPQHF
TRBJ2-7 | TRBV30 | NA | TRBD2 | TGTGCCTGGAGTGTACGGGCTAGCGGGAGAACCTACGAGCAGTACTTC | CAWSVRASGRTYEQYF
TRBJ2-5 | TRBV5-1 | NA | TRBD2 | TGCGCCAGCAGCTTGTTAGCGGGAGGAAACCAAGAGACCCAGTACTTC | CASSLLAGGNQETQYF
TRBJ1-1 | TRBV20-1 | many | NA | TGCAGTGCTAGGAGCCCGACGGAGAACACTGAAGCTTTCTTT | CSARSPTENTEAFF
TRBJ2-5 | TRBV20-1 | NA | NA | TGCAGTGCTAGTGGCAGGGTGCCTGGGACCCAGTACTTC | CSASGRVPGTQYF
TRBJ1-2 | TRBV18 | few | TRBD1 | TGTGCCAGCTCACCATGGACAGGGATGGACTATGGCTACACCTTC | CASSPWTGMDYGYTF
TRBJ2-1 | TRBV25-1 | few | TRBD2 | TGTGCCAGCAGTGACGGGACTAGCGAGACCGATGAGCAGTTCTTC | CASSDGTSETDEQFF
TRBJ1-1 | TRBV19 | NA | NA | TGTGCCAGTAGTCGAGAGGGGACCCTGATCACTGAAGCTTCCTTT | CASSREGTLITEASF
TRBJ1-6 | TRBV9 | NA | NA | TGTGCCAGCAGTGGGACAAGGGGAGATTCACCCCTCCACTTT | CASSGTRGDSPLHF
TRBJ1-1 | TRBV11-3 | many | NA | TGTGTCTCACCCGTGTCGAACACTGAAGCTTTCTTT | CVSPVSNTEAFF
TRBJ2-5 | TRBV5-4 | NA | TRBD1 | TGTGCCAGCAGCCCGGGGACAGCGCGCGGAGAGACCCAGTACTTC | CASSPGTARGETQYF
TRBJ1-1 | TRBV2 | many | NA | TGTGCCAGCAGTGAACGGACAGACCCTAACACTGAAGCTTTCTTT | CASSERTDPNTEAFF
TRBJ2-5 | TRBV2 | many | NA | TGTGCCAGCAGTAGGGACAACCAAGAGACCCAGTACTTC | CASSRDNQETQYF
TRBJ1-1 | TRBV9 | NA | TRBD1 | TGTGCCAGCAGCGTAGTGAGGGGGCTGCGCACTGAAGCTTTCTTT | CASSVVRGLRTEAFF
TRBJ1-1 | TRBV6-1 | many | TRBD1 | TGTGCCAGCAGCTTTAACATACCCCAGACAGGGGTGAACACTGAAGCTTTCTTT | CASSFNIPQTGVNTEAFF
TRBJ2-3 | TRBV6-2/TRBV6-3 | many | NA | TGTGCCAGCAGTTACACACTTCTAGCTGCAGATACGCAGTATTTT | CASSYTLLAADTQYF